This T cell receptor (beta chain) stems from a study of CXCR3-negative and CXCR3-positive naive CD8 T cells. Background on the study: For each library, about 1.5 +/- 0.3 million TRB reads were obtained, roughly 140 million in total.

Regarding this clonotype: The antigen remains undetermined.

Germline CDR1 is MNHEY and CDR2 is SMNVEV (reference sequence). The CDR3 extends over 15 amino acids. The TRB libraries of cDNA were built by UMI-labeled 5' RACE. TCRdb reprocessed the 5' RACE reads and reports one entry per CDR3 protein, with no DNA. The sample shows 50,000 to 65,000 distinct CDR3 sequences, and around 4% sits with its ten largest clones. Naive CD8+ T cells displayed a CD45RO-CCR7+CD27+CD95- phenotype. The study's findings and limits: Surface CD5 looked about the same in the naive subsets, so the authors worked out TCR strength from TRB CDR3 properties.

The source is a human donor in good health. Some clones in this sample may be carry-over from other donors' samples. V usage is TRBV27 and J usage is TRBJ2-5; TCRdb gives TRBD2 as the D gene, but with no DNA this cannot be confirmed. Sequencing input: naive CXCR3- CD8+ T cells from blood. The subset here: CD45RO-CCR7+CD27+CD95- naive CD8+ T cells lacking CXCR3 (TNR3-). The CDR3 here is CASSFASGRRETQYF.